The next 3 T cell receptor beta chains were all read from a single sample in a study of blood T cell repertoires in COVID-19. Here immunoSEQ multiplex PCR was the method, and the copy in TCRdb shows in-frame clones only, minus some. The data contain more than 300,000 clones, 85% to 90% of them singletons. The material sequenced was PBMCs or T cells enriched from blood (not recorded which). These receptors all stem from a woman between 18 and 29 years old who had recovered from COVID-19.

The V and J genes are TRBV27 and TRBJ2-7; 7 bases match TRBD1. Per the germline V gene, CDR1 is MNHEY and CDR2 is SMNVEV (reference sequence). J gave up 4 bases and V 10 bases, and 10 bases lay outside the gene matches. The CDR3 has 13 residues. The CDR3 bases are TGTGCCACCCGCGCCGGGACAGCGTACGAGCAGTACTTC. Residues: CATRAGTAYEQYF.

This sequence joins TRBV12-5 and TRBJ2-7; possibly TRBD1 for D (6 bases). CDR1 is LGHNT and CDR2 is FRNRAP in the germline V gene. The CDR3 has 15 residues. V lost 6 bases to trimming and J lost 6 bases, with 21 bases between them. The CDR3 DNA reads TGTGCTAGTGGGCTACATTCGGGTTGGGGGCTCGAGCAGTACTTC. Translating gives CASGLHSGWGLEQYF.

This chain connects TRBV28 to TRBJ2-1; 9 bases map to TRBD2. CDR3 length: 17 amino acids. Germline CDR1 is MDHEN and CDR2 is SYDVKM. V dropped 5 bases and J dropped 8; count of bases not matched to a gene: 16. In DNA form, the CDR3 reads TGTGCCAGCAGTCTGCCGACTAGCGGCGGGAGCAGGGATGAGCAGTTCTTC. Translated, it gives CASSLPTSGGSRDEQFF.